Listed below are T cell receptor beta chains from one sample, sequenced in a study of blood T cell repertoires in COVID-19. The data were produced by immunoSEQ multiplex PCR, yet TCRdb's version contains in-frame clones alone and is incomplete. The sample records approximately 50,000 clones, 75% to 90% being singletons. Sequenced: peripheral blood. Receptors originate from a man in his 60s with COVID-19, enrolled during active disease. Each CDR3 is given with its conserved first and last residue. Fields, in order: CDR3 protein, CDR3 DNA, D gene, J gene, V gene, clone size. D genes are given only for firm matches. The listing skips clone size in some rows; elsewhere it reads once, few, many or a size class.

CATSPTGRNTGELFF TGTGCCACCAGCCCGACAGGGAGGAACACCGGGGAGCTGTTTTTT TRBD1 TRBJ2-2 TRBV24-1 -
CASRAGSHHNEQFF TGTGCCAGCAGAGCCGGGTCCCACCACAATGAGCAGTTCTTC - TRBJ2-1 TRBV28 -
CATADSPSTDTQYF TGTGCCACCGCGGACAGTCCCAGCACAGATACGCAGTATTTT - TRBJ2-3 TRBV15 -
CASSIGTRGSSYEQYF TGTGCCAGTAGTATTGGGACGAGGGGGAGCTCCTACGAGCAGTACTTC - TRBJ2-7 TRBV19 once
CASSHPRAGELFF TGTGCCAGCAGCCATCCCAGGGCCGGGGAGCTGTTTTTT - TRBJ2-2 TRBV7-2 once
CASSQDSGQGPGWNTEAFF TGCGCCAGCAGCCAAGATTCGGGACAGGGGCCGGGATGGAACACTGAAGCTTTCTTT TRBD1 TRBJ1-1 TRBV4-1 -
CASSPGGGRIIGQETQYF TGCGCCAGCAGCCCCGGGGGGGGACGGATTATTGGGCAAGAGACCCAGTACTTC TRBD2 TRBJ2-5 TRBV10-2 -
CSVLAGASYEQYF TGCAGCGTTCTAGCGGGGGCCTCCTACGAGCAGTACTTC TRBD2 TRBJ2-7 TRBV29-1 -
CASSLGDRQETQYF TGTGCTAGCAGCTTAGGGGACAGACAAGAGACCCAGTACTTC TRBD1 TRBJ2-5 TRBV7-7 -
CASTPLSSGENEQFF TGCGCCAGCACCCCTCTCTCTAGCGGGGAAAATGAGCAGTTCTTC TRBD2 TRBJ2-1 TRBV5-1 few
CASSDDRASGRGSYEQYF TGTGCCAGCAGTGATGATCGTGCTAGCGGGAGAGGCTCCTACGAGCAGTACTTC TRBD2 TRBJ2-7 TRBV2 few
CASSLGTEFRNNEQFF TGTGCCAGCAGCCTGGGGACTGAATTCAGGAACAATGAGCAGTTCTTC - TRBJ2-1 TRBV7-9 -
CASSWGTRSYEQYF TGTGCCAGCAGCTGGGGGACTAGGTCCTACGAGCAGTACTTC TRBD2 TRBJ2-7 TRBV5-6 once
CSASRQGAAYEQYF TGCAGTGCTAGTAGGCAGGGGGCAGCCTACGAGCAGTACTTC TRBD1 TRBJ2-7 TRBV20-1 once
CASCRQGDSEAFF TGTGCCAGTTGTCGACAGGGGGATTCTGAAGCTTTCTTT TRBD1 TRBJ1-1 TRBV19 -
CASSLAVAGGQETQYF TGTGCCAGCAGCTTGGCGGTAGCGGGAGGCCAAGAGACCCAGTACTTC TRBD2 TRBJ2-5 TRBV5-4 -
CASSEAIAGGEGGELFF TGCGCCAGCAGTGAGGCAATCGCGGGGGGGGAGGGCGGGGAGCTGTTTTTT TRBD2 TRBJ2-2 TRBV10-1 -
CASSPRIQGRGTYEQYF TGTGCCAGCTCACCAAGAATACAGGGAAGGGGGACCTACGAGCAGTACTTC - TRBJ2-7 TRBV18 -
CASSLGSSGANVLTF TGTGCCAGCAGCTTGGGGAGCTCTGGGGCCAACGTCCTGACTTTC - TRBJ2-6 TRBV5-4 -
CASSLQYNQPQHF TGTGCCAGCAGTTTACAGTACAATCAGCCCCAGCATTTT - TRBJ1-5 TRBV12-3/TRBV12-4 -
CASSPSGADTQYF TGTGCCAGCAGCCCATCAGGGGCAGATACGCAGTATTTT - TRBJ2-3 TRBV6-2/TRBV6-3 -
CASSPKAGYQPQHF TGTGCCAGCAGCCCTAAGGCAGGCTATCAGCCCCAGCATTTT - TRBJ1-5 TRBV3-1/TRBV3-2 -
CASSLTSGGTYEQYF TGTGCCAGCAGCCTAACTAGCGGGGGGACCTACGAGCAGTACTTC TRBD2 TRBJ2-7 TRBV7-2 few
CASSQDVASGDYEQYF TGCGCCAGCAGCCAAGATGTAGCTAGCGGAGACTACGAGCAGTACTTC TRBD2 TRBJ2-7 TRBV4-3 -
CASRVQGASGNTIYF TGTGCCAGCAGGGTACAGGGGGCCTCTGGAAACACCATATATTTT TRBD1 TRBJ1-3 TRBV6-5 -
CASSVQGRHTEAFF TGTGCCAGTAGTGTACAGGGACGGCACACTGAAGCTTTCTTT - TRBJ1-1 TRBV19 -
CASTGTDQETQYF TGCGCCAGCACCGGGACAGACCAAGAGACCCAGTACTTC TRBD1 TRBJ2-5 TRBV10-1 -
CASSPGSHMNTEAFF TGCGCCAGCAGCCCCGGGTCCCATATGAACACTGAAGCTTTCTTT - TRBJ1-1 TRBV5-1 -
CASSKEGRGETQYF TGTGCCAGCAGCAAGGAGGGGAGGGGAGAGACCCAGTACTTC TRBD2 TRBJ2-5 TRBV5-6 -
CASSLRVAENTGELFF TGTGCCAGCAGCTTAAGGGTAGCGGAGAACACCGGGGAGCTGTTTTTT - TRBJ2-2 TRBV7-8 -
CASSTGEGVAEQYF TGCGCCAGCAGCACCGGGGAGGGGGTCGCCGAGCAGTACTTC - TRBJ2-7 TRBV5-1 -
CASSQVSPSGEQYF TGTGCCAGCAGCCAAGTTTCGCCCTCGGGCGAGCAGTACTTC - TRBJ2-7 TRBV4-2 -